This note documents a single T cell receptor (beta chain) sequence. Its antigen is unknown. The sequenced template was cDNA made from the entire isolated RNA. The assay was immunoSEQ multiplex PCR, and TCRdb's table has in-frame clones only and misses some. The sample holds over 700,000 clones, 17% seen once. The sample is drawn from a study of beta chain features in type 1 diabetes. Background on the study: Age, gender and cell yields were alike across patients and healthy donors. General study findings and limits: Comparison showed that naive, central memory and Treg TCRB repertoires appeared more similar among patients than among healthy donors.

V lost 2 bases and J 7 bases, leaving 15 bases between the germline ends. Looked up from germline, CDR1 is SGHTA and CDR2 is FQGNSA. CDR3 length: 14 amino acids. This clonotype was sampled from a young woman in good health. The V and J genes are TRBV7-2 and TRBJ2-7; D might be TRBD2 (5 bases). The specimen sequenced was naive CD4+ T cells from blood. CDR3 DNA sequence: TGTGCCAGCAGCTTAACTGGCCGGTCGGGGGAGCAGTACTTC. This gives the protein CASSLTGRSGEQYF.